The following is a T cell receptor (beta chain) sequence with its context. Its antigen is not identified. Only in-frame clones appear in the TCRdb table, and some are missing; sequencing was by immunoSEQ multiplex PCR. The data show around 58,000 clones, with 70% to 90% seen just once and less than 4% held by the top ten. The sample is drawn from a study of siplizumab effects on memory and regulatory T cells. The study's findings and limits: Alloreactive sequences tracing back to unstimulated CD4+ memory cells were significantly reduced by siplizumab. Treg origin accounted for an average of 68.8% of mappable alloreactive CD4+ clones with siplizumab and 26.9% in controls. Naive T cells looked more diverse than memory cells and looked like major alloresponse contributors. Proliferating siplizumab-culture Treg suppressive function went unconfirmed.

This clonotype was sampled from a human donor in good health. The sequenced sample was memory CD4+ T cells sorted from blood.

CDR3 loop: CASRGYLYEQYF. In DNA form, the CDR3 reads TGTGCCAGCAGGGGGTACCTCTACGAGCAGTACTTC. V and J are TRBV2 and TRBJ2-7; D not certain. Germline CDR1 reads SNHLY; CDR2 reads FYNNEI. The length of the CDR3 is 12 residues. The V end was cut by 6 bases, the J end by 3 bases, with 9 bases between. Looking up the rest from reference TRBV2 and TRBJ2-7 gives the full variable domain: EPEVTQTPSHQVTQMGQEVILRCVPISNHLYFYWYRQILGQKVEFLVSFYNNEISEKSEIFDDQFSVERPDGSNFTLKIRSTKLEDSAMYFCASRGYLYEQYFGPGTRLTVT.